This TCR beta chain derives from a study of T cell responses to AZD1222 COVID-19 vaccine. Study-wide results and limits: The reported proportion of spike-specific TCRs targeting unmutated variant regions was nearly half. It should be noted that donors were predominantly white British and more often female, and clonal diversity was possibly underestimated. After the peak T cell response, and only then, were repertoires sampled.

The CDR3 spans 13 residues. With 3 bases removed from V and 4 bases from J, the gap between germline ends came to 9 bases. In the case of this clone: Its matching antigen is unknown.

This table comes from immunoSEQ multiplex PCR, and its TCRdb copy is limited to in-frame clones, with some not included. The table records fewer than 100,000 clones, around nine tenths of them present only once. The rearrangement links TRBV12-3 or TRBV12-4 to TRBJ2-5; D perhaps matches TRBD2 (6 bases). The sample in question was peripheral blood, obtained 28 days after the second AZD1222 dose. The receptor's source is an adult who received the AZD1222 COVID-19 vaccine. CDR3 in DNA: TGTGCCAGCAGTTTGCGGGGTGGAGAGACCCAGTACTTC. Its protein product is CASSLRGGETQYF.